These T cell receptor beta chains were read from a single sample in a study of shared clonotypes between healthy human individuals. Libraries were prepared by immunoSEQ multiplex PCR; TCRdb keeps only in-frame clonotypes and omits some of them. The repertoire holds approximately 2,300,000 clones, roughly 92% seen once, with approximately 0.4% in the top ten. The specimen sequenced was naive CD4+ T cells from PBMCs. Receptors originate from a man between 18 and 35 years old in good health. Some clones in this sample may be carry-over from other donors' samples. Both conserved end residues are part of each CDR3. The D gene is left open where the match is weak. Clone size, where shown, is once, few, many, or a class for clones that have expanded.

15 | TRBJ2-1 | TRBV9 | once | NA | TGTGCCAGCAGCGTAGAGATAGGGGTCTACAATGAGCAGTTCTTC | CASSVEIGVYNEQFF
17 | TRBJ2-5 | TRBV4-1 | NA | NA | TGCGCCAGCAGCCAAGATCGCGGAGGGGGGACCCAAGAGACCCAGTACTTC | CASSQDRGGGTQETQYF
14 | TRBJ2-7 | TRBV5-6 | NA | TRBD2 | TGTGCCAGCAGGTCTAGCGGGAGCAGCAACGAGCAGTACTTC | CASRSSGSSNEQYF
17 | TRBJ2-7 | TRBV11-2 | NA | TRBD1 | TGTGCCAGCAGCTTAGGGGGCAAGGGACAGGGAGGCTACGAGCAGTACTTC | CASSLGGKGQGGYEQYF
15 | TRBJ1-2 | TRBV7-9 | once | TRBD1 | TGTGCCAGCAGCTTAGAAACAGGGGTTGGCTATGGCTACACCTTC | CASSLETGVGYGYTF
15 | TRBJ2-3 | TRBV6-1 | NA | TRBD2 | TGTGCCAGCGACCCGGGACTAGCGGGAGGAGATACGCAGTATTTT | CASDPGLAGGDTQYF
14 | TRBJ2-1 | TRBV6-5 | NA | TRBD2 | TGTGCCAGCACCACGCCGGGGGGGCGGAATGAGCAGTTCTTC | CASTTPGGRNEQFF
13 | TRBJ2-2 | TRBV27 | NA | NA | TGTGCCAGCAGTTCCTTTGTGGCCGGGGAGCTGTTTTTT | CASSSFVAGELFF
11 | TRBJ2-7 | TRBV27 | NA | TRBD2 | TGTGCCAGCAGTTCCGGACTAGATGAACACTTC | CASSSGLDEHF
13 | TRBJ2-7 | TRBV5-1 | NA | NA | TGCGCCAGCAGCTTGAAGGGGGCGGGAGAGCAGTACTTC | CASSLKGAGEQYF
15 | TRBJ1-1 | TRBV6-5 | NA | TRBD1 | TGTGCCAGCACGTCAAAGACAGGGCGGTACACTGAAGCTTTCTTT | CASTSKTGRYTEAFF
12 | TRBJ1-5 | TRBV28 | NA | NA | TGTGCCAGCAGTTCCCTCAATCAGCCCCAGCATTTT | CASSSLNQPQHF
15 | TRBJ1-4 | TRBV27 | NA | NA | TGTGCCAGCAGTTTCGTAAGGGAGGCTAATGAAAAACTGTTTTTT | CASSFVREANEKLFF
15 | TRBJ2-2 | TRBV6-6 | NA | NA | TGTGCCAGCAGATGGGCTGGGTCGAACACCGGGGAGCTGTTTTTT | CASRWAGSNTGELFF
16 | TRBJ2-1 | TRBV18 | NA | TRBD2 | TGTGCCAGCTCCGGGGGGGGCGGGAGCTCCTACAATGAGCAGTTCTTC | CASSGGGGSSYNEQFF
15 | TRBJ2-1 | TRBV7-3 | NA | TRBD2 | TGTGCCAGCAGTACGTTGGGGGGGTTCTACAATGAGCAGTTCTTC | CASSTLGGFYNEQFF
13 | TRBJ2-3 | TRBV6-5 | once | NA | TGTGCCAGCAGTAATACTCCGCCAGATACGCAGTATTTT | CASSNTPPDTQYF
13 | TRBJ2-1 | TRBV7-9 | once | TRBD2 | TGTGCCACCCGACTAGCGGGAGCCAATGAGCAGTTCTTC | CATRLAGANEQFF
13 | TRBJ2-2 | TRBV6-5 | NA | NA | TGTGCCAGCAGTGACCGGGGGCCAGGGGAGCTGTTTTTT | CASSDRGPGELFF
18 | TRBJ2-3 | TRBV28 | NA | TRBD2 | TGTGCCAGCACCCGCTACTTCCGGGCTAGCGGGTTCACAGATACGCAGTATTTT | CASTRYFRASGFTDTQYF